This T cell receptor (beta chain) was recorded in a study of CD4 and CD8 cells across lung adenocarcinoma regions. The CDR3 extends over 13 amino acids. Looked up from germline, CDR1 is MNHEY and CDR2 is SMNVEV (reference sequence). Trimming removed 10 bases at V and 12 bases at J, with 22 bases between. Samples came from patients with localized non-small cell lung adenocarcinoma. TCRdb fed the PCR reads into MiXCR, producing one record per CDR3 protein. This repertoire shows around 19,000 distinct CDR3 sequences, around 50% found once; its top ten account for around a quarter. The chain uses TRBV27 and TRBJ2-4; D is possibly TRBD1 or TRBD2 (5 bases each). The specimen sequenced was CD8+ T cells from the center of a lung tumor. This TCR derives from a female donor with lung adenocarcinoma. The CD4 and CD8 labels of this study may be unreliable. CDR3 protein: CATGLRDENTQYF. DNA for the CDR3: TGTGCCACGGGGCTGCGTGACGAAAATACTCAGTACTTC.